Below are 15 T cell receptor beta chains sequenced from a single sample in a study of T cell responses to AZD1222 COVID-19 vaccine. The data were produced by immunoSEQ multiplex PCR, yet TCRdb's version contains in-frame clones alone and is incomplete. The sample holds more than 85,000 clones; roughly 88% are singletons and the top ten take 9.5% to 15%. The sequencing here drew on peripheral blood, taken on day 0 of MenACWY control vaccination. The receptors derive from an adult in good health.

This clone was detected a few times. CDR3 protein: CASRRQGINEKLFF. The CDR3 nucleotides are TGCGCCAGCAGGCGACAGGGGATTAATGAAAAACTGTTTTTT. The V call is TRBV4-1, the J call TRBJ1-4, with TRBD1 matching 8 bases. Germline assignment: CDR1 MGHRA and CDR2 YSYEKL. V lost 6 bases and J lost 4; bases outside the gene matches: 4. The CDR3 consists of 14 residues.

The chain has TRBV18 and TRBJ2-2; TRBD2 is a possible D gene (6 bases). V shed 6 bases and J shed 1 base, with 12 bases lying between them. This CDR3 is built from 15 residues. Germline-derived CDR1 and CDR2 are KGHSH and LQKENI. The CDR3 DNA follows: TGTGCCAGCTCGTCCGGGCGGGGGAACACCGGGGAGCTGTTTTTT. Amino acid sequence: CASSSGRGNTGELFF.

V and J are TRBV10-3 and TRBJ1-6, with no clear D. CDR3 length equals 13 residues. Trimming pared 5 bases from V and 10 bases from J, leaving 12 bases between. Germline lookup yields CDR1 ENHRY and CDR2 SYGVKD. For the CDR3, the DNA is TGTGCCATCAGTTCGGAGGGCCGGTCACCCCTCCACTTT. This codes for CAISSEGRSPLHF.

This chain joins TRBV2 and TRBJ2-3; 12 bases match TRBD2. Germline assignment: CDR1 SNHLY and CDR2 FYNNEI. V lost 6 bases to trimming and J lost 9 bases; unmatched junction nucleotides: 4. This CDR3 comprises 13 residues. CDR3 sequence reads: CASSGLAGRTQYF. CDR3 bases: TGTGCCAGCAGCGGACTAGCGGGGAGGACGCAGTATTTT.

In nucleotides, the CDR3 is TGTGCCAGCAGTGAAGCCGCGGCCTTATATGGCTACACCTTC. Amino acid sequence: CASSEAAALYGYTF. The gene calls are TRBV6-1 and TRBJ1-2; D gene uncertain. Between the trimmed V and J ends, which lost 0 bases and 5 bases, there was a span of 10 bases. The germline V gene encodes CDR1 MNHNS and CDR2 SASEGT. This CDR3 is built from 14 residues.

The chain combines TRBV27 with TRBJ1-1; D is unclear. Germline-derived CDR1 and CDR2 are MNHEY and SMNVEV (reference sequence). The CDR3 contains 17 residues. V lost 5 bases, J lost 3 bases, and 22 bases lay in between. The CDR3, as DNA: TGTGCCAGCAGTCCCTTATGGGTTAAAAGGGCGGACACTGAAGCTTTCTTT. Translation: CASSPLWVKRADTEAFF.

The CDR3 protein is CASSEAWGANVLTF. CDR3 in DNA: TGTGCCAGCAGCGAGGCTTGGGGGGCCAACGTCCTGACTTTC. The V call is TRBV6-5, the J call TRBJ2-6; D remains unclear. Trimming stripped 6 bases from V and 4 bases from J, with 10 bases between. Germline loops: CDR1 MNHEY, CDR2 SVGAGI. The CDR3 is 14 residues long.

This clone was recorded once. The chain carries TRBV3-1 (or the pseudogene TRBV3-2) and TRBJ2-5; D gene ambiguous. The V end was cut by 1 base, the J end by 5 bases, with 5 bases between. Germline loops: CDR1 LGHDT, CDR2 YNNKEL (reference sequence). The CDR3 consists of 12 residues. The CDR3 reads CASSQVYETQYF. The CDR3 region has the DNA TGTGCCAGCAGCCAAGTGTACGAGACCCAGTACTTC.

The chain combines TRBV5-5 with TRBJ1-1; D is possibly TRBD1 (6 bases). In germline, CDR1 is SGHKS, CDR2 YYEKEE (reference sequence). Trimming left V 4 bases short and J 8 bases short, with 15 bases between. The CDR3 runs to 13 residues. The CDR3 reads CASSPMGGTEAFF. The CDR3 coding sequence is TGTGCCAGCAGCCCAATGGGTGGGACAGAAGCTTTCTTT.

The rearrangement joins TRBV6-2 or TRBV6-3 to TRBJ2-1; D is possibly TRBD2 (6 bases). The CDR3 contains 17 residues. The V end lost 2 bases, the J end lost 0 bases, and 14 bases lay between the germline ends. CDR1 is MNHEY, CDR2 SVGEGT, per germline. CDR3 in DNA: TGTGCCAGCAGTTACGGGACGGGGGTGGACTCCTACAATGAGCAGTTCTTC. Its protein product is CASSYGTGVDSYNEQFF.

This clone was seen repeatedly, ten times or more. The gene calls are TRBV5-6 and TRBJ1-3, with a tentative D call TRBD1 (6 bases). V shed 4 bases and J shed 2 bases, with 16 bases lying between them. The germline V gene has CDR1 SGHDT and CDR2 YYEEEE. This CDR3 spans 16 amino acids. In DNA form, the CDR3 reads TGTGCCAGCAGCCTCTTAGTAGGGGGAACTGGAAACACCATATATTTT. The encoded protein is CASSLLVGGTGNTIYF. Complete variable domain (other parts from reference TRBV5-6 and TRBJ1-3): DAGVTQSPTHLIKTRGQQVTLRCSPKSGHDTVSWYQQALGQGPQFIFQYYEEEERQRGNFPDRFSGHQFPNYSSELNVNALLLGDSALYLCASSLLVGGTGNTIYFGEGSWLTVV.

The genes are TRBV6-5 and TRBJ1-1, with D uncertain. Trimming took 2 bases from V and 11 from J, leaving 24 bases between them. There are 16 residues in the CDR3. CDR1 MNHEY and CDR2 SVGAGI come from the germline V gene. The CDR3 spells CASSYGQDRKNIRAFF. The CDR3 DNA is TGTGCCAGCAGTTACGGCCAGGACCGGAAGAATATAAGGGCTTTCTTT.

CDR3 bases: TGTGCCATCAGTGATAAGGTCTTCAATTCACCCCTCCACTTT. Translated, it gives CAISDKVFNSPLHF. The rearrangement joins TRBV10-3 to TRBJ1-6, with D hard to call. This CDR3 contains 14 residues. V dropped 3 bases and J dropped 7 bases, with 10 bases sitting between them. Germline CDR1 is ENHRY and CDR2 is SYGVKD.

J is TRBJ1-3 and V is TRBV30; no clear D. V lost 2 bases and J lost 0, with 11 bases in between. Germline V lookup: CDR1 GTSNPN, CDR2 SVGIG (reference sequence). The CDR3 loop spans 15 amino acids. The CDR3 here is CAWSRVVSSGNTIYF. CDR3 sequence (DNA): TGTGCCTGGAGTAGGGTTGTTAGCTCTGGAAACACCATATATTTT.

The V call is TRBV4-3, the J call TRBJ2-3; the match to TRBD2 covers 8 bases. The CDR3 has 16 residues. V lost 0 bases to trimming and J lost 3 bases; unmatched junction nucleotides: 5. The germline V gene has CDR1 LGHNA and CDR2 YSLEER. The CDR3 loop reads CASSQEGREGTDTQYF. The CDR3 DNA is TGCGCCAGCAGCCAAGAGGGCCGGGAGGGGACAGATACGCAGTATTTT.